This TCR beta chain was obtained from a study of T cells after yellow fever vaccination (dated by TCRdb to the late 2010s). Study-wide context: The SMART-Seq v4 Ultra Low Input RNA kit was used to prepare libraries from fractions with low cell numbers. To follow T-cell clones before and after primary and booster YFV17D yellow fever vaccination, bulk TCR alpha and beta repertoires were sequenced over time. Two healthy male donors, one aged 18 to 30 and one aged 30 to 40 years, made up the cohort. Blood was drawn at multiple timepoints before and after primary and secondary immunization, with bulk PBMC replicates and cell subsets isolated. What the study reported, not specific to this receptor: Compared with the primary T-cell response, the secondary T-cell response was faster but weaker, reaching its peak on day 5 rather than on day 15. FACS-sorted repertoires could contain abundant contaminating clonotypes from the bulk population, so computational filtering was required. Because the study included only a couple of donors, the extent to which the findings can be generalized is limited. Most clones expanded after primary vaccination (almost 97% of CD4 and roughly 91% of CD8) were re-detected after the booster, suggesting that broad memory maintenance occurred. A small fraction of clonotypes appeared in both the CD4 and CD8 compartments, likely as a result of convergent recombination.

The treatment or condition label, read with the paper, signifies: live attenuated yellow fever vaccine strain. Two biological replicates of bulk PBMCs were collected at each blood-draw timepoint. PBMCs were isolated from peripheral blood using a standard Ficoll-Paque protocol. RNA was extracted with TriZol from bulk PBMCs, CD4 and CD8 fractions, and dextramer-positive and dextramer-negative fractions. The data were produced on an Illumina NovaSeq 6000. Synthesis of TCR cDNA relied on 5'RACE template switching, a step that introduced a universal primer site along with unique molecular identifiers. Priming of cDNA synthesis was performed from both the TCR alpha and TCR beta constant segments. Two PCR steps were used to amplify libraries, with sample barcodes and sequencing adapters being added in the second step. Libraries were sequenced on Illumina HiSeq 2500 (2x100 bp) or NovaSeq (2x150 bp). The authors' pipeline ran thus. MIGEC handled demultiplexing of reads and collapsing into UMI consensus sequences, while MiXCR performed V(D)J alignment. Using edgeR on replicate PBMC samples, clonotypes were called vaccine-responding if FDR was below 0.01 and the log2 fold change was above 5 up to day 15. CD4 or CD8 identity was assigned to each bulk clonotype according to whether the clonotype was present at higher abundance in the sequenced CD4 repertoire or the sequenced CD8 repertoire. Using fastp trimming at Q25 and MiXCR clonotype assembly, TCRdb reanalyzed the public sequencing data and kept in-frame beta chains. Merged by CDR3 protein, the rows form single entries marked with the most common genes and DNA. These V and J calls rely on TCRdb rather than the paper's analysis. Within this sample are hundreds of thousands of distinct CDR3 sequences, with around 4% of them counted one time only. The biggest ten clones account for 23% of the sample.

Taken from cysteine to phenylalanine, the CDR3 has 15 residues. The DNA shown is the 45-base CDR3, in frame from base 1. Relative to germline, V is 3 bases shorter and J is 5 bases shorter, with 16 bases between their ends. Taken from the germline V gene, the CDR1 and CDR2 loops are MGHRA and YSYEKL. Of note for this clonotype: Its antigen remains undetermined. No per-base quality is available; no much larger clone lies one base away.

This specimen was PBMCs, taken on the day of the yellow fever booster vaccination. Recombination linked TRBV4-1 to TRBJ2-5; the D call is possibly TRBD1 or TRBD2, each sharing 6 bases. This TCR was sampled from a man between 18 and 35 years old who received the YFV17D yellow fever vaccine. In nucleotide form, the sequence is TGCGCCAGCAGCCAGGGACGGGGGCTCTTGGAGACCCAGTACTTC. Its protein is CASSQGRGLLETQYF.